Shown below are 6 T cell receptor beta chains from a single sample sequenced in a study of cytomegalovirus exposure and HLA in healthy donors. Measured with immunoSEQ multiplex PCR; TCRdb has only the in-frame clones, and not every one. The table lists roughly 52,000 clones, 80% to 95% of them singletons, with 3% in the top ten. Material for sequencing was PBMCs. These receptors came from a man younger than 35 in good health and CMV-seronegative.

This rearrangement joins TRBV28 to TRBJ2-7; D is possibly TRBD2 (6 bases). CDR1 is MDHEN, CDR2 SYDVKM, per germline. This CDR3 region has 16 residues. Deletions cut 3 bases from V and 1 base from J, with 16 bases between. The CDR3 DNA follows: TGTGCCAGCAGTTTGTCGGGGGTGGGGAAGTCCTACGAGCAGTACTTC. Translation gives CASSLSGVGKSYEQYF. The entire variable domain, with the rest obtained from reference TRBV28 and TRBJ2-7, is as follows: DVKVTQSSRYLVKRTGEKVFLECVQDMDHENMFWYRQDPGLGLRLIYFSYDVKMKEKGDIPEGYSVSREKKERFSLILESASTNQTSMYLCASSLSGVGKSYEQYFGPGTRLTVT.

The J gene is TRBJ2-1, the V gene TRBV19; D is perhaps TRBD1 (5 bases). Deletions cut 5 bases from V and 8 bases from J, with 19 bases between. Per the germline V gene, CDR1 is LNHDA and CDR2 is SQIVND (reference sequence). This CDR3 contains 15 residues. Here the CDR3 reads CASSPPNPRGDEQFF. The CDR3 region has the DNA TGTGCCAGTAGTCCCCCCAACCCAAGGGGCGATGAGCAGTTCTTC.

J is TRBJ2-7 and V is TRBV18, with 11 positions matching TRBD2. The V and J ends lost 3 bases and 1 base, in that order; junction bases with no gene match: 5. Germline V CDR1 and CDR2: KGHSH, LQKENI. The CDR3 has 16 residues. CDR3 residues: CASSPKGTSGSYEQYF. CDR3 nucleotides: TGTGCCAGCTCACCTAAGGGGACTAGCGGTTCCTACGAGCAGTACTTC.

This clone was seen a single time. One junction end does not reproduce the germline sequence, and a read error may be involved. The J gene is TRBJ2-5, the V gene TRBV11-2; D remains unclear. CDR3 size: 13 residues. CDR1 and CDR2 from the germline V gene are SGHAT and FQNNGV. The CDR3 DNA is TGTGCCAGCAGTTTAGGAGCTAGGGAGACCCAGTACTTC. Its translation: CASSLGARETQYF.

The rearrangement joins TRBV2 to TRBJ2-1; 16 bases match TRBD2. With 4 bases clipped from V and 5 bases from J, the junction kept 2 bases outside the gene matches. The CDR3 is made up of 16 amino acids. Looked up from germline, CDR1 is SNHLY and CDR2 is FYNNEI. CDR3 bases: TGTGCCAGCAGTGGGGGACTAGCGGGAGGGAACAATGAGCAGTTCTTC. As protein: CASSGGLAGGNNEQFF. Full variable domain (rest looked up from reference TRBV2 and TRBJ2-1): EPEVTQTPSHQVTQMGQEVILRCVPISNHLYFYWYRQILGQKVEFLVSFYNNEISEKSEIFDDQFSVERPDGSNFTLKIRSTKLEDSAMYFCASSGGLAGGNNEQFFGPGTRLTVL.

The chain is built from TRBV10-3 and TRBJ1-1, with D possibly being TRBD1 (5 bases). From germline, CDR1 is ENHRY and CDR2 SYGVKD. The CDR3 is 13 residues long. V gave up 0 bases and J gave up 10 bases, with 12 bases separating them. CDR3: CAISESQTAPAFF. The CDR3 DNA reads TGTGCCATCAGTGAGTCGCAGACAGCCCCAGCTTTCTTT.